These 16 T cell receptor beta chains originate from one sample sequenced in a study of radiotherapy plus CTLA-4 blockade in lung cancer. Produced via immunoSEQ multiplex PCR; TCRdb's table is partial and in-frame only. Seen here are about 48,000 clones, 82% observed once, and the top ten hold approximately 3.6%. The specimen was peripheral blood, collected from a patient treated with radiotherapy plus ipilimumab. The source is a human donor with non-small cell lung cancer who had stable disease on radiotherapy plus ipilimumab.

The chain couples TRBV28 to TRBJ2-2; a possible D gene is TRBD2 (6 bases). The CDR3 runs 16 residues. Germline loops: CDR1 MDHEN, CDR2 SYDVKM. With 8 bases removed from V and 5 bases from J, the gap between germline ends came to 21 bases. CDR3 region: CASSSALAGRTGELFF. The CDR3 region has the DNA TGTGCCAGCTCCTCGGCGCTGGCGGGGAGGACCGGGGAGCTGTTTTTT.

V and J are TRBV7-8 and TRBJ2-1; D is possibly TRBD2 (5 bases). The CDR3 sequence is 16 residues long. Trimming removed 5 bases at V and 0 bases at J, with 14 bases between. Germline CDR1 is SGHVS and CDR2 is FQNEAQ. CDR3 sequence: CASSLPTILSYNEQFF. CDR3 DNA sequence: TGTGCCAGCAGCCTCCCGACTATACTCTCCTACAATGAGCAGTTCTTC. Using reference TRBV7-8 and TRBJ2-1 for the parts outside the CDR3, the full variable domain is GAGVSQSPRYKVAKRGQDVALRCDPISGHVSLFWYQQALGQGPEFLTYFQNEAQLDKSGLPSDRFFAERPEGSVSTLKIQRTQQEDSAVYLCASSLPTILSYNEQFFGPGTRLTVL.

The chain joins TRBV2 to TRBJ1-6; D is ambiguous. With 7 bases removed from V and 0 bases from J, the gap between germline ends came to 10 bases. The CDR3 has 15 amino acids. CDR1 and CDR2 (germline): SNHLY, FYNNEI. The CDR3 sequence is CASKEESSYNSPLHF. CDR3 nucleotide sequence: TGTGCCAGCAAGGAGGAGAGCTCCTATAATTCACCCCTCCACTTT.

The V call is TRBV9, the J call TRBJ2-5; 10 positions match TRBD2. Germline values: CDR1 SGDLS, CDR2 YYNGEE. This CDR3 is built from 16 residues. Unmatched junction bases numbered 11, after V lost 4 bases and J lost 5 bases. CDR3 sequence reads: CASSRGQREGGETQYF. The CDR3 bases are TGTGCCAGCAGCAGGGGCCAGCGGGAGGGCGGCGAGACCCAGTACTTC.

To note about this clone: At one boundary the junction diverges from the germline segment, which might be a read error. The V call is TRBV7-2, the J call TRBJ2-3, with 9 bases aligning to TRBD2. The CDR3 consists of 13 residues. Germline V gene sequence: CDR1 SGHTA, CDR2 FQGNSA. CDR3 sequence reads: CASSSPVRLAAVF. The CDR3 DNA follows: TGTGCCAGCAGCTCCCCCGTACGACTAGCGGCAGTGTTT.

The chain is built from TRBV18 and TRBJ2-5; TRBD1 might be the D (6 bases). CDR3 length: 14 amino acids. V dropped 3 bases and J dropped 4 bases, with 12 bases sitting between them. Per germline, CDR1 KGHSH and CDR2 LQKENI. The CDR3 protein is CASSPSGVAETQYF. CDR3 coding DNA: TGTGCCAGCTCACCTTCAGGGGTGGCAGAGACCCAGTACTTC. Complete variable domain (other parts from reference TRBV18 and TRBJ2-5): NAGVMQNPRHLVRRRGQEARLRCSPMKGHSHVYWYRQLPEEGLKFMVYLQKENIIDESGMPKERFSAEFPKEGPSILRIQQVVRGDSAAYFCASSPSGVAETQYFGPGTRLLVL.

This chain uses TRBV2 with TRBJ1-4, with 7 bases fitting TRBD1. The CDR3 loop spans 17 amino acids. V trimming: 4 bases; J trimming: 0 bases; junction bases outside the gene matches: 8. Germline CDR1 reads SNHLY; CDR2 reads FYNNEI. The CDR3 coding sequence is TGTGCCAGCAGTGCCGACAGGGCGGATGCAACTAATGAAAAACTGTTTTTT. This sequence encodes CASSADRADATNEKLFF.

The rearrangement links TRBV27 to TRBJ1-2; 8 positions match TRBD1. Germline V gene lookup returns CDR1 MNHEY and CDR2 SMNVEV (reference sequence). The CDR3 covers 15 residues. The trim removed 5 bases at V and 4 bases at J, leaving 9 bases unmatched. The CDR3 nucleotides are TGTGCCAGCAGTCCTCTCGGACAGGGTGCCTATGGCTACACCTTC. Its protein is CASSPLGQGAYGYTF.

The chain recombines TRBV5-1 with TRBJ1-1; TRBD1 agrees at 8 bases. The CDR3 contains 15 residues. V trimming: 6 bases; J trimming: 1 base; junction bases outside the gene matches: 8. CDR1 SGHRS and CDR2 YFSETQ come from the germline V gene. The CDR3 region is CASKRQGTQNTEAFF. The DNA of the CDR3 is TGCGCCAGCAAAAGACAGGGGACCCAGAACACTGAAGCTTTCTTT.

The rearrangement joins TRBV29-1 to TRBJ2-3; no definite D call. The CDR3 length is 14 residues. V lost 0 bases to trimming and J lost 1 base, with 8 bases between them. The germline gives CDR1 SQVTM, CDR2 ANQGSEA. The CDR3 sequence: CSVEEGQGTDTQYF. CDR3 coding DNA: TGCAGCGTTGAAGAGGGCCAGGGCACAGATACGCAGTATTTT.

The chain employs TRBV27 and TRBJ2-3; 10 bases match TRBD2. The CDR3 length is 18 residues. Germline assignment: CDR1 MNHEY and CDR2 SMNVEV (reference sequence). V was pared by 4 bases and J by 2 bases, with 12 bases of the junction left unmatched. The CDR3 sequence is CASSSPPRSGRATDTQYF. CDR3 bases: TGTGCCAGCAGTTCCCCCCCGAGGAGCGGGAGGGCCACAGATACGCAGTATTTT.

V usage is TRBV14 and J usage is TRBJ2-1, with 12 positions matching TRBD2. The CDR3 length is 18 residues. Per germline, CDR1 SGHDN and CDR2 FVKESK. V lost 4 bases and J lost 9; bases outside the gene matches: 16. The CDR3 sequence is CASSPRGTSGRLAAEQFF. The CDR3, as DNA: TGTGCCAGCAGCCCCCGGGGAACTAGCGGGAGGTTAGCGGCTGAGCAGTTCTTC.

This clone was seen only once. The chain has TRBV5-1 and TRBJ2-7; 14 positions match TRBD2. This CDR3 is 18 amino acids long. Germline-derived CDR1 and CDR2 are SGHRS and YFSETQ. After removal of 0 bases from V and 7 bases from J, the junction contained 12 bases not matched to a gene. CDR3 protein: CASSLGLAGGPLSGEQYF. CDR3 nucleotides: TGCGCCAGCAGCTTGGGACTAGCGGGAGGGCCTTTATCGGGAGAGCAGTACTTC.

V gene TRBV6-5 combines with J gene TRBJ1-3; 7 bases line up with TRBD1. V lost 4 bases to trimming and J lost 0 bases; unmatched junction nucleotides: 6. The CDR3 loop spans 16 amino acids. Germline V gene data show CDR1 as MNHEY and CDR2 as SVGAGI. For the CDR3, the DNA is TGTGCCAGCAGTTTCCGGGACAGCGACTCTGGAAACACCATATATTTT. Translating gives CASSFRDSDSGNTIYF.

The rearrangement joins TRBV28 to TRBJ2-1; TRBD1 matches 10 bases. In germline, CDR1 is MDHEN, CDR2 SYDVKM. The V gene end was trimmed by 4 bases and the J gene end by 1 base; junction bases not matched to a gene: 13. The CDR3 loop spans 19 amino acids. The CDR3 region has the DNA TGTGCCAGCAGTTCCGCCGGGACAGGGGTTATGGGGTCCTACAATGAGCAGTTCTTC. This translates into CASSSAGTGVMGSYNEQFF.

The chain combines TRBV7-3 with TRBJ2-5; TRBD2 is a possible D gene (5 bases). Germline CDR1 reads SGHTA; CDR2 reads FQGTGA. With 3 bases removed from V and 3 bases from J, the gap between germline ends came to 11 bases. The CDR3 consists of 14 residues. The CDR3 DNA follows: TGTGCCAGCAGCTTTCTCGAGGAGGAAGAGACCCAGTACTTC. Its protein is CASSFLEEEETQYF. The whole variable domain, filled in from reference TRBV7-3 and TRBJ2-5, reads GAGVSQTPSNKVTEKGKYVELRCDPISGHTALYWYRQSLGQGPEFLIYFQGTGAADDSGLPNDRFFAVRPEGSVSTLKIQRTERGDSAVYLCASSFLEEEETQYFGPGTRLLVL.